The 29 T cell receptor beta chains reported below all come from one sample, sequenced in a study of cytomegalovirus exposure and HLA in healthy donors. It was with 60 Vbeta and 13 Jbeta primers that the PCR ran. TCRdb's table, derived via immunoSEQ multiplex PCR, lists solely in-frame clones and lacks some. The sample has fewer than 250,000 clones, approximately 68% seen once. Sequenced: PBMCs. These receptors were collected from a woman younger than 45 in good health and CMV-seronegative.

The chain combines TRBV7-2 with TRBJ2-2; TRBD2 matches 7 bases. The ends lost 4 bases at V and 5 bases at J; junction bases unmatched: 7. There are 15 residues in the CDR3. Germline V gene data show CDR1 as SGHTA and CDR2 as FQGNSA. The CDR3 bases are TGTGCCAGCAGCTCCCGGACTAGTTATACCGGGGAGCTGTTTTTT. Protein: CASSSRTSYTGELFF.

The J gene is TRBJ2-5, the V gene TRBV7-9, with D tentatively TRBD2 (6 bases). V gave up 0 bases and J gave up 3 bases, with 8 bases separating them. The CDR3 loop spans 14 amino acids. Germline CDR1 reads SEHNR; CDR2 reads FQNEAQ (reference sequence). In DNA, the CDR3 is TGTGCCAGCAGCTTAGCTGGAGGGAAAGAGACCCAGTACTTC. It translates to CASSLAGGKETQYF.

The rearrangement links TRBV11-2 to TRBJ2-5; the D is unclear. V lost 5 bases and J lost 4, with 5 bases in between. Germline CDR1 and CDR2: SGHAT and FQNNGV. The CDR3 is made up of 11 amino acids. This CDR3 reads CASSLTETQYF. The DNA for the CDR3 is TGTGCCAGCAGCCTAACAGAGACCCAGTACTTC.

The chain is built from TRBV5-6 and TRBJ2-7; TRBD1 matches at 10 bases. The CDR3 loop spans 16 amino acids. V shed 5 bases, J shed 1 base, and the junction held 9 bases outside the gene matches. From germline, CDR1 is SGHDT and CDR2 YYEEEE. The CDR3 DNA sequence: TGTGCCAGCAGGACAGGGGGCCGGGATAGATCCTACGAGCAGTACTTC. It specifies CASRTGGRDRSYEQYF. Full variable domain (rest looked up from reference TRBV5-6 and TRBJ2-7): DAGVTQSPTHLIKTRGQQVTLRCSPKSGHDTVSWYQQALGQGPQFIFQYYEEEERQRGNFPDRFSGHQFPNYSSELNVNALLLGDSALYLCASRTGGRDRSYEQYFGPGTRLTVT.

This clone was counted a few times. The chain links TRBV5-1 to TRBJ2-7; 7 bases fit TRBD1. The CDR3 sequence is 14 residues long. CDR1 is SGHRS and CDR2 is YFSETQ in the germline V gene. J lost 3 bases, V lost 3 bases, and 6 bases had no gene match. DNA for the CDR3: TGCGCCAGCAGCTGGGGGACAGACAACTACGAGCAGTACTTC. This translates into CASSWGTDNYEQYF.

V and J are TRBV7-6 and TRBJ1-1; no definite D call. Germline V gene data show CDR1 as SGHVS and CDR2 as FNYEAQ. The CDR3 sequence is 13 residues long. V gave up 5 bases and J gave up 0 bases, with 7 bases separating them. CDR3 nucleotides: TGTGCCAGCAGCCAACGCGTGAACACTGAAGCTTTCTTT. It yields the protein CASSQRVNTEAFF.

The chain carries TRBV5-4 and TRBJ2-1; weak D call: TRBD1 (6 bases). The ends were cut back, 0 bases at V and 2 bases at J, with 9 bases in the middle. This CDR3 contains 15 residues. Per the germline V gene, CDR1 is SGHNT and CDR2 is YYREEE (reference sequence). Here the CDR3 reads CASSLGTAAYNEQFF. The CDR3 DNA sequence: TGTGCCAGCAGCTTGGGGACAGCCGCCTACAATGAGCAGTTCTTC.

The chain recombines TRBV7-2 with TRBJ2-7; TRBD2 matches 11 bases. Unmatched junction bases numbered 6, after V lost 1 base and J lost 4 bases. Looked up from germline, CDR1 is SGHTA and CDR2 is FQGNSA. The CDR3 consists of 16 residues. For the CDR3, the DNA is TGTGCCAGCAGCTTAGTATTAGCGGGGGGGCCTTACGAGCAGTACTTC. Protein: CASSLVLAGGPYEQYF.

This clone was counted a few times. The V gene is TRBV7-6, the J gene TRBJ2-3; a weak D match, TRBD2 (6 bases). Trimming stripped 6 bases from V and 0 bases from J, with 16 bases between. CDR1 is SGHVS, CDR2 FNYEAQ, per germline. The CDR3 is 16 residues long. The CDR3 DNA reads TGTGCCAGCAGTCCGGGATGGCTAGCGAGCACAGATACGCAGTATTTT. Amino acids: CASSPGWLASTDTQYF.

The chain combines TRBV18 with TRBJ1-5; 8 bases fit TRBD1. The germline CDR1 and CDR2 sequences are KGHSH and LQKENI. The V segment lost 3 bases and the J segment 5 bases; nucleotides outside the gene matches: 3. The CDR3 covers 14 residues. DNA of the CDR3: TGTGCCAGCTCACCGCAGGGGGCGGATCAGCCCCAGCATTTT. Translating it yields CASSPQGADQPQHF.

The chain recombines TRBV5-6 with TRBJ2-5, with D maybe TRBD1 (6 bases). The CDR3 spans 14 residues. Germline-derived CDR1 and CDR2 are SGHDT and YYEEEE. Between the trimmed V and J ends, which lost 4 bases and 4 bases, there was a span of 14 bases. The CDR3 nucleotides read TGTGCCAGCAGCCGAGGGGGATCGGCAGAGACCCAGTACTTC. Its translation: CASSRGGSAETQYF.

This sequence joins TRBV5-1 and TRBJ1-3; D is undetermined. The V and J ends lost 0 bases and 4 bases respectively, with 17 bases between them. CDR1 and CDR2 (germline): SGHRS, YFSETQ. CDR3 length equals 17 residues. The chain's CDR3 is CASSLGIGGLTGNTIYF. The CDR3 nucleotides read TGCGCCAGCAGCTTGGGAATCGGCGGACTAACAGGAAACACCATATATTTT.

The V call is TRBV7-3, the J call TRBJ2-1; D is perhaps TRBD2 (7 bases). Germline loops: CDR1 SGHTA, CDR2 FQGTGA. Trimming pared 3 bases from V and 8 bases from J, leaving 11 bases between. This CDR3 spans 13 amino acids. The CDR3 DNA reads as TGTGCCAGCAGCTTCGGGGGGCTCGATGAGCAGTTCTTC. It is translated as CASSFGGLDEQFF.

Worth noting for this clone: One junction end disagrees with the germline gene, perhaps due to a read error. This chain links TRBV29-1 with TRBJ2-1; 12 bases are shared with TRBD2. Germline-derived CDR1 and CDR2 are SQVTM and ANQGSEA. There are 14 residues in the CDR3. CDR3 coding DNA: TGCGGCGTCAGACTAGCGGGGGAGTACAATGAGCAGTTCTTC. Protein product: CGVRLAGEYNEQFF.

This chain links TRBV9 with TRBJ2-1; TRBD1 matches 7 bases. Germline loops: CDR1 SGDLS, CDR2 YYNGEE. Trimming removed 3 bases from V and 0 bases from J; junction bases left unmatched: 3. There are 15 residues in the CDR3. The CDR3 DNA follows: TGTGCCAGCAGCGAAGGGACAGTCTCCTACAATGAGCAGTTCTTC. Amino acids: CASSEGTVSYNEQFF.

The chain recombines TRBV30 with TRBJ1-1; 7 bases fit TRBD1. V gave up 0 bases and J gave up 5 bases; unmatched junction bases: 6. The CDR3 extends over 14 amino acids. The germline V gene has CDR1 GTSNPN and CDR2 SVGIG (reference sequence). This chain's CDR3 is CAWSVSGGITEAFF. In DNA form, the CDR3 reads TGTGCCTGGAGTGTTTCAGGGGGTATAACTGAAGCTTTCTTT. Looking up the rest from reference TRBV30 and TRBJ1-1 gives the full variable domain: SQTIHQWPATLVQPVGSPLSLECTVEGTSNPNLYWYRQAAGRGLQLLFYSVGIGQISSEVPQNLSASRPQDRQFILSSKKLLLSDSGFYLCAWSVSGGITEAFFGQGTRLTVV.

CDR3 DNA: TGTGCCAGCACCCTAGCGGGGGGCCGACCGAACACCGGGGAGCTGTTTTTT. It yields the protein CASTLAGGRPNTGELFF. The rearrangement uses TRBV5-6 and TRBJ2-2; 11 nucleotides match TRBD2. The CDR3 length is 17 residues. CDR1 is SGHDT and CDR2 is YYEEEE in the germline V gene. After removal of 6 bases from V and 0 bases from J, the junction contained 7 bases not matched to a gene.

This chain connects TRBV2 to TRBJ2-2, with D perhaps TRBD2 (5 bases). The germline V gene has CDR1 SNHLY and CDR2 FYNNEI. Trimming stripped 7 bases from V and 3 bases from J, with 15 bases between. The CDR3 spans 15 residues. The CDR3 spells CASKWAGIDTGELFF. The DNA for the CDR3 is TGTGCCAGCAAATGGGCCGGGATCGACACCGGGGAGCTGTTTTTT.

The sample holds one count of this clone. The chain uses TRBV7-9 and TRBJ1-4; TRBD1 matches at 7 bases. This CDR3 contains 14 residues. Trimming took 5 bases from V and 7 from J; bases not matched to a gene: 7. The germline V gene encodes CDR1 SEHNR and CDR2 FQNEAQ (reference sequence). The CDR3 is CASSPNRGGEKLFF. CDR3 in DNA: TGTGCCAGCAGCCCTAACAGGGGAGGTGAAAAACTGTTTTTT.

V gene TRBV5-1 combines with J gene TRBJ2-2, with 11 bases that match TRBD2. V dropped 8 bases and J dropped 2; count of bases not matched to a gene: 5. The CDR3 extends over 15 amino acids. From germline, CDR1 is SGHRS and CDR2 YFSETQ. The CDR3: CASQLAGANTGELFF. The CDR3 DNA is TGCGCCAGTCAACTAGCGGGAGCAAACACCGGGGAGCTGTTTTTT.

Comment on this clone: The junction departs from germline at one end; a sequencing error may be responsible. The chain links TRBV5-6 to TRBJ2-1, with TRBD2 matching 7 bases. CDR3 size: 18 residues. Germline CDR1 reads SGHDT; CDR2 reads YYEEEE. The CDR3: CAISLISAAGHSYNEQFF. Written as DNA, the CDR3 is TGTGCCATCAGCTTGATATCCGCAGCGGGGCACTCCTACAATGAGCAGTTCTTC.

V usage is TRBV6-5 and J usage is TRBJ1-4; the D gene is possibly TRBD1 (6 bases). There are 13 residues in the CDR3. The V end was cut by 0 bases, the J end by 12 bases, with 11 bases between. Per germline, CDR1 MNHEY and CDR2 SVGAGI. CDR3 coding DNA: TGTGCCAGCAGTTACTCGGGGGCTCGGGAACTGTTTTTT. It specifies CASSYSGARELFF.

The chain has TRBV5-6 and TRBJ1-2; D possibly corresponds to TRBD1 (5 bases). The CDR3 consists of 14 residues. V dropped 2 bases and J dropped 5 bases, with 13 bases sitting between them. CDR1 is SGHDT and CDR2 is YYEEEE in the germline V gene. In DNA, the CDR3 is TGTGCCAGCAGCTTCAGGGTTGCGAATTATGGCTACACCTTC. Protein product: CASSFRVANYGYTF. Full variable domain (missing parts from reference TRBV5-6 and TRBJ1-2): DAGVTQSPTHLIKTRGQQVTLRCSPKSGHDTVSWYQQALGQGPQFIFQYYEEEERQRGNFPDRFSGHQFPNYSSELNVNALLLGDSALYLCASSFRVANYGYTFGSGTRLTVV.

This clone has a handful of counts. The chain uses TRBV5-4 and TRBJ2-3; D might be TRBD1 (5 bases). The germline CDR1 and CDR2 sequences are SGHNT and YYREEE (reference sequence). The CDR3 runs to 13 residues. V lost 0 bases to trimming and J lost 3 bases, with 5 bases between them. DNA of the CDR3: TGTGCCAGCAGCTTGGACAGGACAGATACGCAGTATTTT. It specifies CASSLDRTDTQYF.

The chain joins TRBV5-1 to TRBJ2-7; 8 bases align to TRBD1. Germline lookup yields CDR1 SGHRS and CDR2 YFSETQ. The V and J ends lost 5 bases and 0 bases, in that order; junction bases with no gene match: 10. The CDR3 is 16 amino acids. The CDR3 coding sequence is TGCGCCAGCAGTTTAGGGGGGACAGGCGACTCCTACGAGCAGTACTTC. Amino acids: CASSLGGTGDSYEQYF.

This chain connects TRBV7-2 to TRBJ2-3; 11 nucleotides align to TRBD2. Germline V gives CDR1 SGHTA, CDR2 FQGNSA. This CDR3 spans 17 amino acids. Trimming cost V 11 bases and J 3 bases; bases outside gene matches: 16. The CDR3 DNA follows: TGTGCCCGCCCCAAGACTAGCGGGACTTTGGGGACAGATACGCAGTATTTT. The encoded protein is CARPKTSGTLGTDTQYF.

CDR3 residues: CASRPGQGVDGYTF. CDR3 DNA: TGTGCCAGCAGGCCGGGACAGGGGGTCGATGGCTACACCTTC. The chain has TRBV6-1 and TRBJ1-2; 11 bases agree with TRBD1. CDR3 length equals 14 residues. Trimming removed 6 bases from V and 6 bases from J; junction bases left unmatched: 6. Germline CDR1 and CDR2: MNHNS and SASEGT.

This clone was detected only once. In DNA form, the CDR3 reads TGTGCCAGCAGTTACTATCGCGGGGCGGGGACTGAAGCTTTCTTT. Translating gives CASSYYRGAGTEAFF. The J gene is TRBJ1-1, the V gene TRBV6-6; weak D call: TRBD1 (5 bases). Germline V gene sequence: CDR1 MNHNY, CDR2 SVGAGI (reference sequence). The CDR3 totals 15 residues. The V end lost 1 base, the J end lost 5 bases, and 14 bases lay between the germline ends.

The V and J genes are TRBV7-9 and TRBJ2-7; 9 positions match TRBD1. CDR3 length equals 16 residues. Germline V CDR1 and CDR2: SEHNR, FQNEAQ (reference sequence). J lost 2 bases, V lost 0 bases, and 5 bases had no gene match. CDR3 sequence: CASSLALGQGPYEQYF. CDR3 bases: TGTGCCAGCAGCTTAGCCCTAGGACAGGGGCCCTACGAGCAGTACTTC.